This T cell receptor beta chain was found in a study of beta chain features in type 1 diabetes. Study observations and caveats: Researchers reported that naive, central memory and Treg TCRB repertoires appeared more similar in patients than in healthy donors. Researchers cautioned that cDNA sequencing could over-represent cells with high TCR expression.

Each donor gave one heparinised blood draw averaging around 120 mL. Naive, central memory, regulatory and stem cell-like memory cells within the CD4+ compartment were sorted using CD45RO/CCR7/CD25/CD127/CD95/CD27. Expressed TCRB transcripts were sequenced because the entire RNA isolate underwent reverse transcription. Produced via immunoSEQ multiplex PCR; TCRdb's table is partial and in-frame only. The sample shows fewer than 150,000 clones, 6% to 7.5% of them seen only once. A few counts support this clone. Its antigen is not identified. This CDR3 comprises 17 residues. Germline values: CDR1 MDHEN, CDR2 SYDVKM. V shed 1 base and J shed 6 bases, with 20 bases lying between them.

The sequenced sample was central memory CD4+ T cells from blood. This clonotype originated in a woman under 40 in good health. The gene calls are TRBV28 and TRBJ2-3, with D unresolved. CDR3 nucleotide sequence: TGTGCCAGCAGTTTATCAGTAGCTACCCCCCTTGCCGATACGCAGTATTTT. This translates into CASSLSVATPLADTQYF. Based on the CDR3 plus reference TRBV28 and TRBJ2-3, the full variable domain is DVKVTQSSRYLVKRTGEKVFLECVQDMDHENMFWYRQDPGLGLRLIYFSYDVKMKEKGDIPEGYSVSREKKERFSLILESASTNQTSMYLCASSLSVATPLADTQYFGPGTRLTVL.